The following is a T cell receptor (beta chain) sequence with its context. Trimming pared 3 bases from V and 0 bases from J, leaving 12 bases between. The CDR3 contains 16 residues. Germline V CDR1 and CDR2: MNHGY, SVAAGI. This entry is derived from a study of regulatory T cells in long-lasting Graves disease. Construction of the TCR beta libraries employed iRepertoire HTBI primers in conjunction with Arm-PCR of CDR3 regions. MiXCR, applied by TCRdb to the multiplex PCR reads, yields one record per CDR3 protein. Here the sample spans more than 450,000 distinct CDR3 sequences, approximately 12% being singletons. Time point of the sample: newly diagnosed GD, antithyroid drugs for less than 3 months. TCR sequences were obtained from RNA taken from PBMCs. These data are also associated with another study on T cells in Graves' hyperthyroidism and ophthalmopathy. This second report adds: The TCR CDR3 was amplified in a first-round RT-PCR using the HTBI primer set.

This TCR derives from a woman in her thirties with Graves disease. The V and J genes are TRBV6-9 and TRBJ1-5, with D uncertain. Sequenced material: peripheral blood mononuclear cells (PBMCs), taken at new diagnosis, from a patient treated with antithyroid drugs. CDR3 amino acids: CASSYKTPVSNQPQHF. CDR3 nucleotides: TGTGCCAGCAGTTACAAGACACCGGTTAGCAATCAGCCCCAGCATTTT.